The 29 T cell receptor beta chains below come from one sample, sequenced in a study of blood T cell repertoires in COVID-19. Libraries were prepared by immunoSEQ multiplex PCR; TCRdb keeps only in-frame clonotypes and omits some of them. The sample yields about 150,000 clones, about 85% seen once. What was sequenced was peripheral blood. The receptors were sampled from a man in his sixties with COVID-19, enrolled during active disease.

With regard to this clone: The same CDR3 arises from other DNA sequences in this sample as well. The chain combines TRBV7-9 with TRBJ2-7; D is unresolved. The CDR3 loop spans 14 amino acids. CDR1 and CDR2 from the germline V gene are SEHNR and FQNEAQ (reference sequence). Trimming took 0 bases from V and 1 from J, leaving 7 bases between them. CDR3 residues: CASSLAVASYEQYF. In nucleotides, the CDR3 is TGTGCCAGCAGCTTAGCGGTAGCATCCTACGAGCAGTACTTC.

CDR3 in amino acids: CASSEGGEITYGYTF. DNA for the CDR3: TGTGCCAGCAGTGAAGGGGGAGAGATAACCTATGGCTACACCTTC. The rearrangement joins TRBV6-1 to TRBJ1-2; D is unclear. The germline CDR1 and CDR2 sequences are MNHNS and SASEGT. This CDR3 contains 15 residues. Trimming removed 1 base at V and 4 bases at J, with 13 bases between.

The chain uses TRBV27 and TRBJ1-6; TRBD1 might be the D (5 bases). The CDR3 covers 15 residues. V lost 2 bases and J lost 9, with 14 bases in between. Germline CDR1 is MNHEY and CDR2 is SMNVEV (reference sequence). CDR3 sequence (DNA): TGTGCCAGCAGTTTAGATAGGGGTCAATTTTCACCCCTCCACTTT. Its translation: CASSLDRGQFSPLHF.

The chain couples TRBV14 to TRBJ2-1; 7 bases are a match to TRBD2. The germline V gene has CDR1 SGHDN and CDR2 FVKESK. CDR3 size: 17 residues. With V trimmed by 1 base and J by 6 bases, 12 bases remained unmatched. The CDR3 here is CASSQGGGPGLVNEQFF. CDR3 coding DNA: TGTGCCAGCAGCCAAGGGGGGGGACCGGGCCTCGTCAATGAGCAGTTCTTC.

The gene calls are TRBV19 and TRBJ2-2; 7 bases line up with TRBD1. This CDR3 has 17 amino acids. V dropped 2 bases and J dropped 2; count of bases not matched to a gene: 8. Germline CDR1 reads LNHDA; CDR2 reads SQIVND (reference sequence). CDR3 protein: CASSINERQGNTGELFF. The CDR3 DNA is TGTGCCAGTAGTATAAATGAGAGACAGGGAAACACCGGGGAGCTGTTTTTT.

The DNA of the CDR3 is TGTGCCAGCATTACAGGACAAACTGGAAACACCATATATTTT. It yields the protein CASITGQTGNTIYF. The chain has TRBV28 and TRBJ1-3, with D perhaps TRBD1 (5 bases). This CDR3 is 14 amino acids long. Germline CDR1 and CDR2: MDHEN and SYDVKM. Trimming took off 7 bases at V and 2 bases at J, with 12 bases between the two ends.

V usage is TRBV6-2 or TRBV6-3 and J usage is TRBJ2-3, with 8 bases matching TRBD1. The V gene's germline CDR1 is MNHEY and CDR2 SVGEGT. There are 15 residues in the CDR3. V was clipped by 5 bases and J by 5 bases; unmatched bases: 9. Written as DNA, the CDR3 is TGTGCCAGCAGTGTCCTCGGACAGGGAGAAGATACGCAGTATTTT. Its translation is CASSVLGQGEDTQYF.

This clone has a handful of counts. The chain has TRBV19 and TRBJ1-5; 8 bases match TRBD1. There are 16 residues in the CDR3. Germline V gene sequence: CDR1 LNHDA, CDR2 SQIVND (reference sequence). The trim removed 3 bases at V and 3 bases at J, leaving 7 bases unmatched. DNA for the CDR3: TGTGCCAGTAGTATTTCCGACAGGGGTTACAATCAGCCCCAGCATTTT. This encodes CASSISDRGYNQPQHF.

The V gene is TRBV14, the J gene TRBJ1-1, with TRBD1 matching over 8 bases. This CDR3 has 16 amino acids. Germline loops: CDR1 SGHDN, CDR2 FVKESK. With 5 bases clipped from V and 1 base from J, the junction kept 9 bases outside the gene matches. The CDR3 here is CASSGSQGGRNTEAFF. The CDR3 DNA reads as TGTGCCAGCAGCGGGTCACAGGGGGGAAGGAACACTGAAGCTTTCTTT.

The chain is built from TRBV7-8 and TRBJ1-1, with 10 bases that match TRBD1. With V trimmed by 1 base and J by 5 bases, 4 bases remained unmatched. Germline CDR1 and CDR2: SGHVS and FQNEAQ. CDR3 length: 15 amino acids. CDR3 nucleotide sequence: TGTGCCAGCAGCTTAGGGGACAGGGGTTCTACTGAAGCTTTCTTT. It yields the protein CASSLGDRGSTEAFF.

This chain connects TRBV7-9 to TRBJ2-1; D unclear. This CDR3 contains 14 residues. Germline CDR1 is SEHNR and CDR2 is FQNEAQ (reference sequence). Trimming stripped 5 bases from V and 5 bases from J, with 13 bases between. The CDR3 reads CASSRDGVNNEQFF. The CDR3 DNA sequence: TGTGCCAGCAGCCGCGACGGAGTAAACAATGAGCAGTTCTTC.

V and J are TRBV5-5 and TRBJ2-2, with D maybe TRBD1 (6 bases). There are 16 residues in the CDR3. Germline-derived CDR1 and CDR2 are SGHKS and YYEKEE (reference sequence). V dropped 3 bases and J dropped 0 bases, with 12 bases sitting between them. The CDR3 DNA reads TGTGCCAGCAGCTCGTCCGGGACAACGAACACCGGGGAGCTGTTTTTT. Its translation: CASSSSGTTNTGELFF. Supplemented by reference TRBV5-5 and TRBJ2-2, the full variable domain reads DAGVTQSPTHLIKTRGQQVTLRCSPISGHKSVSWYQQVLGQGPQFIFQYYEKEERGRGNFPDRFSARQFPNYSSELNVNALLLGDSALYLCASSSSGTTNTGELFFGEGSRLTVL.

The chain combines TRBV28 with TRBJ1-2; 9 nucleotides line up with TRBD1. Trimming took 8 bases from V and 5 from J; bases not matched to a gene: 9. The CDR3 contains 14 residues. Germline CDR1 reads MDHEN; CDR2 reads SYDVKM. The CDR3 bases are TGTGCCAGCTCCCTGGAGACAGGGGGTTATGGCTACACCTTC. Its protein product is CASSLETGGYGYTF.

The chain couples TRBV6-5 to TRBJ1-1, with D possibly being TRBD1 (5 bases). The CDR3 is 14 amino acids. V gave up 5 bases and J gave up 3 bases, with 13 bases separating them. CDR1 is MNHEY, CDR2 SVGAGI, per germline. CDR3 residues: CASSLGQWDTEAFF. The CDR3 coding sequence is TGTGCCAGCAGTCTAGGACAATGGGACACTGAAGCTTTCTTT.

As DNA, the CDR3 is TGCGCCAGCAGGGGCGCAACTAATGAAAAACTGTTTTTT. It translates to CASRGATNEKLFF. V and J are TRBV5-1 and TRBJ1-4, with D hard to call. Germline loops: CDR1 SGHRS, CDR2 YFSETQ. Trimming took 5 bases from V and 0 from J, leaving 5 bases between them. CDR3 length equals 13 residues.

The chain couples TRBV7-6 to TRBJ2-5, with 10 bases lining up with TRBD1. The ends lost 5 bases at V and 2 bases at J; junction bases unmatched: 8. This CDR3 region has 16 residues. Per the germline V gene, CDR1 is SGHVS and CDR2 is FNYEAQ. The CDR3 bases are TGTGCCAGCAGCACAAGGACAGGGGGGGTTCAAGAGACCCAGTACTTC. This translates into CASSTRTGGVQETQYF.

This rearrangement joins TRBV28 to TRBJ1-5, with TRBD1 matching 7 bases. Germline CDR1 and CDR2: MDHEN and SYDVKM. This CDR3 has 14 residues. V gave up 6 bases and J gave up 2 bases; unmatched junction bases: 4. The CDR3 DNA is TGTGCCAGCAGCACAGGGGAGGGCAATCAGCCCCAGCATTTT. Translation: CASSTGEGNQPQHF.

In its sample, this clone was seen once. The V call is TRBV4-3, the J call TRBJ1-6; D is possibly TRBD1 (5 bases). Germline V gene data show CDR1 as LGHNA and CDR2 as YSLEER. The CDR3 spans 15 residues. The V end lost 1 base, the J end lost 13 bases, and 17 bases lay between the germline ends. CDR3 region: CASSQVGTGSGPLHF. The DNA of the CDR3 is TGCGCCAGCAGCCAAGTGGGGACCGGGAGTGGGCCCCTCCACTTT.

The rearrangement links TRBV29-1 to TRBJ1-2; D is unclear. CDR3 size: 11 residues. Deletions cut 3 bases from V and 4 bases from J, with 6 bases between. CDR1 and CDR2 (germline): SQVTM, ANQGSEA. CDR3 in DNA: TGCAGCGTTGAGGGCTTCTATGGCTACACCTTC. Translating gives CSVEGFYGYTF.

The CDR3 coding sequence is TGTGCCAGCTCACCGCGAGTGGTCAACACTGAAGCTTTCTTT. As protein: CASSPRVVNTEAFF. The gene calls are TRBV18 and TRBJ1-1, with D unresolved. The V end was cut by 3 bases, the J end by 2 bases, with 10 bases between. In germline, CDR1 is KGHSH, CDR2 LQKENI. This CDR3 spans 14 amino acids.

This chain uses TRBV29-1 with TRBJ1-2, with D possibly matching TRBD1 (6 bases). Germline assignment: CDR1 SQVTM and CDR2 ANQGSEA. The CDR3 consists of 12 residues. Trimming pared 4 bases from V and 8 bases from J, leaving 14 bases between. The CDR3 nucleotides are TGCAGCGTTGTTCAGGGGTCGTCCGGCTACACCTTC. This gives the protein CSVVQGSSGYTF.

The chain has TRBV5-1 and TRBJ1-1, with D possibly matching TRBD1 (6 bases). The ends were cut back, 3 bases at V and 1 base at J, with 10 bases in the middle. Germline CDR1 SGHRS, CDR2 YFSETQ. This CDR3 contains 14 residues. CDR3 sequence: CASSWGQKNTEAFF. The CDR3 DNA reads TGCGCCAGCAGCTGGGGACAAAAGAACACTGAAGCTTTCTTT.

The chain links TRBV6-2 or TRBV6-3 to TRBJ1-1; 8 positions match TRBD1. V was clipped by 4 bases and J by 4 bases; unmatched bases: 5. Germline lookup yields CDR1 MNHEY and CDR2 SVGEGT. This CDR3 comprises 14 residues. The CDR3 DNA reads TGTGCCAGCAGTTCTTTGCAGGGGGCCACTGAAGCTTTCTTT. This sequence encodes CASSSLQGATEAFF.

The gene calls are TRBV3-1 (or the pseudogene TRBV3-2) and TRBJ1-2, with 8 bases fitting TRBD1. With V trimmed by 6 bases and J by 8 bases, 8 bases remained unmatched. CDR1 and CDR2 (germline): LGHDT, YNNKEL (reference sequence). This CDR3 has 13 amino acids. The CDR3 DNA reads TGTGCCAGCAGTCGGACAGGGAGGGAAGGCTACACCTTC. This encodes CASSRTGREGYTF.

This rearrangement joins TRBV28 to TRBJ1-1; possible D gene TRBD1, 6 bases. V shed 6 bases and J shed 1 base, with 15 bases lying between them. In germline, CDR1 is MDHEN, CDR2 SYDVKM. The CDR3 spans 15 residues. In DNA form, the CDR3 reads TGTGCCAGCAGGACACCGGGACAAAGGAACACTGAAGCTTTCTTT. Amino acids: CASRTPGQRNTEAFF.

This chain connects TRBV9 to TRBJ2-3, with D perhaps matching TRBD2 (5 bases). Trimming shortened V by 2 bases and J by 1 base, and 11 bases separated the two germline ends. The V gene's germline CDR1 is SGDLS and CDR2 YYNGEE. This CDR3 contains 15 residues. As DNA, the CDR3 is TGTGCCAGCAGCGTCGGGGTTCCTGGCACAGATACGCAGTATTTT. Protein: CASSVGVPGTDTQYF.

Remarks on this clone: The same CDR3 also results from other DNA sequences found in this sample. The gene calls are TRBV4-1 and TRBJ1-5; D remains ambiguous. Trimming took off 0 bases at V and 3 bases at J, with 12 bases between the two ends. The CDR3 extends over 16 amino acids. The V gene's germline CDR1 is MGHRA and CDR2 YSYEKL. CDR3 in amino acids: CASSQDGQPLNQPQHF. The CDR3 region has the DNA TGCGCCAGCAGCCAAGATGGGCAGCCACTCAATCAGCCCCAGCATTTT.

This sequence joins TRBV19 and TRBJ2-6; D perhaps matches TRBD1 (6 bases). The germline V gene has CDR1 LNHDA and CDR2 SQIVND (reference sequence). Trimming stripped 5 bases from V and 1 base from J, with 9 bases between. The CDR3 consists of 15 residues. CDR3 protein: CASSFGTSGANVLTF. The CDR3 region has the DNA TGTGCCAGTAGTTTTGGGACATCTGGGGCCAACGTCCTGACTTTC.

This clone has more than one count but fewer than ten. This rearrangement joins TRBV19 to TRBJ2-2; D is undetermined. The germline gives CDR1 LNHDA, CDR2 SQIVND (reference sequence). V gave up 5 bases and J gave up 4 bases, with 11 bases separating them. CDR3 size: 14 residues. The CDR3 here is CASSEMWSTGELFF. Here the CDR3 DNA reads TGTGCCAGTAGTGAGATGTGGAGCACCGGGGAGCTGTTTTTT.